This TCR beta chain was identified in a study of a mutant IDH1 vaccine in newly diagnosed glioma. Study-level background: Of treated patients, approximately 62% were men and approximately 40% women, averaging 40.4 years. Patients previously underwent radiotherapy, temozolomide, or both, and most underwent both.

The CDR3 has 12 residues. V lost 4 bases and J 7 bases, leaving 9 bases between the germline ends. Germline CDR1 and CDR2: SGHDT and YYEEEE. The method was immunoSEQ multiplex PCR; TCRdb's version includes in-frame clones alone and lacks a portion of them. The sample shows some 70,000 clones, 79% of them seen only once. The time point was: baseline, week 1 (first vaccination visit). The treatment denotes: pre-vaccination baseline after standard-of-care therapy. Patients carried new grade 3 or 4 IDH1-mutant astrocytomas lacking nuclear ATRX. V and J are TRBV5-6 and TRBJ2-1, with D perhaps TRBD1 (5 bases). This clonotype was obtained from a man in his fifties or sixties with glioma. The sample consisted of PBMCs, taken from a glioma patient treated with radiotherapy, temozolomide or both. The DNA for the CDR3 is TGTGCCAGCAGCGTGCAGGGAAATGAGCAGTTCTTC. Amino acid sequence: CASSVQGNEQFF.